This TCR beta chain was profiled in a study of PD-L1 blockade in urothelial cancer. About the study: The patients first took atezolizumab around 2014, receiving 1,200 mg intravenously every 3 weeks. The median number of T cells present in blood samples was fewer than 150,000.

Synthetic analogs of TCR templates were spiked into every PCR. Using immunoSEQ multiplex PCR, the repertoire was profiled, and TCRdb retains in-frame clones only, with some absent. The table has 38,000 or so clones, around 85% seen once. Time point meaning: pretreatment peripheral blood. The study enrolled patients with locally advanced or metastatic urothelial carcinoma. The CDR3 is 16 residues long. V shed 1 base and J 4 bases; nucleotides not matched to a gene: 3. Germline assignment: CDR1 SGHTA and CDR2 FQGNSA. The receptor was isolated from a man older than 75 with urothelial cancer. The sample consisted of PBMCs, taken around atezolizumab (anti-PD-L1) treatment. The chain carries TRBV7-2 and TRBJ2-1; 11 bases are shared with TRBD2. CDR3 sequence: CASSLGGTSGYNEQFF. The CDR3 nucleotides are TGTGCCAGCAGCTTAGGGGGGACTAGCGGATACAATGAGCAGTTCTTC.